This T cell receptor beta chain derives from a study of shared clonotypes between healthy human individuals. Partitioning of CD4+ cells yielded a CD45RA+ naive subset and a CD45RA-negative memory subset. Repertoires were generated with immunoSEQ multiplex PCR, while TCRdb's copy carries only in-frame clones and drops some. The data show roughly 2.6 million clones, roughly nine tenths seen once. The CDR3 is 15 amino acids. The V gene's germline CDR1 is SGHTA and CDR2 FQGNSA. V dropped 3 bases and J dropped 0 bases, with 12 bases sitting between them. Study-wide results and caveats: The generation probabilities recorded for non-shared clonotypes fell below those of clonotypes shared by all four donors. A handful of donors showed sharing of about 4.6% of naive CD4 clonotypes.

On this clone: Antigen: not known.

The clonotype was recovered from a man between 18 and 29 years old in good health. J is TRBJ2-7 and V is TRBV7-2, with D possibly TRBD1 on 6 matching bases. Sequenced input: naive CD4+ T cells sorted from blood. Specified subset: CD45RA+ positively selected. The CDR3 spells CASSLDSYFSYEQYF. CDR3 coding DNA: TGTGCCAGCAGCTTGGACAGCTATTTCTCCTACGAGCAGTACTTC.